This paragraph covers one T cell receptor (beta chain) sequence. The source of the sample is a study of cytomegalovirus exposure and HLA in healthy donors. Germline CDR1 and CDR2: LGHNA and YNFKEQ. This CDR3 comprises 15 residues. V lost 0 bases to trimming and J lost 3 bases, with 10 bases between them. Libraries were prepared by immunoSEQ multiplex PCR; TCRdb keeps only in-frame clonotypes and omits some of them. The sample has 70,000 to 75,000 clones; 94% are singletons. The sequence came from a woman aged 18-35 years in good health and CMV-seropositive. This chain links TRBV4-2 with TRBJ2-3; D perhaps matches TRBD2 (6 bases). Material for sequencing was PBMCs. The CDR3 reads CASSQEGGGTDTQYF. CDR3 nucleotide sequence: TGTGCCAGCAGCCAAGAAGGTGGGGGGACAGATACGCAGTATTTT.